These 6 T cell receptor beta chains originate from one sample sequenced in a study of type 1 and type 2 diabetes patients. PCR was run on genomic DNA. A primer set of 30 forward and 13 reverse primers amplified the CDR3. TCRdb re-derived calls from the multiplex PCR reads in MiXCR, one entry per CDR3 protein. The profile shows some 250,000 distinct CDR3 sequences, around 47% of them singletons. Input material: peripheral blood mononuclear cells (PBMCs). The receptor set was obtained from a man between 18 and 29 years old with type 2 diabetes.

This rearrangement joins TRBV24-1 to TRBJ2-3; D may be TRBD1 (5 bases). V lost 4 bases, J lost 11 bases, and 12 bases lay in between. The CDR3 extends over 12 amino acids. The germline CDR1 and CDR2 sequences are KGHDR and SFDVKD. The CDR3 DNA follows: TGTGCCACCAGTGAAGAGCAGGGCGAGCAGTATTTT. Translating it yields CATSEEQGEQYF.

In its sample, this clonotype was seen once. The V gene is TRBV29-1, the J gene TRBJ2-5; weak D call: TRBD1 (6 bases). Germline CDR1 SQVTM, CDR2 ANQGSEA. The CDR3 totals 15 residues. V was shortened by 0 bases and J by 4 bases, with 15 bases between the two germline ends. The DNA of the CDR3 is TGCAGCGTTGAAGATAAGGGGGTTTTGGGAGAGACCCAGTACTTC. This translates into CSVEDKGVLGETQYF. The whole variable domain, remainder taken from reference TRBV29-1 and TRBJ2-5, is SAVISQKPSRDICQRGTSLTIQCQVDSQVTMMFWYRQQPGQSLTLIATANQGSEATYESGFVIDKFPISRPNLTFSTLTVSNMSPEDSSIYLCSVEDKGVLGETQYFGPGTRLLVL.

This chain connects TRBV7-2 to TRBJ1-1; a weak D match, TRBD1 (6 bases). This CDR3 region has 13 residues. V was shortened by 5 bases and J by 3 bases, with 10 bases between the two germline ends. Per the germline V gene, CDR1 is SGHTA and CDR2 is FQGNSA. The CDR3 DNA reads as TGTGCCAGCAGCCGCAACAGGGACACTGAAGCTTTCTTT. This codes for CASSRNRDTEAFF.

This chain connects TRBV12-3 or TRBV12-4 to TRBJ2-3; 13 bases match TRBD2. J gave up 2 bases and V 6 bases, and 14 bases lay outside the gene matches. The CDR3 spans 19 residues. The CDR3 DNA sequence: TGTGCCAGCAGGCCCCCACTAGCGGGGGGGGATTTTTTCACAGATACGCAGTATTTT. It is translated as CASRPPLAGGDFFTDTQYF.

There are many counts of this clonotype. The chain joins TRBV7-2 to TRBJ2-7; 12 nucleotides agree with TRBD2. CDR1 is SGHTA and CDR2 is FQGNSA in the germline V gene. Losses at the gene ends were 3 bases for V and 0 bases for J; bases not matched to a gene: 0. This CDR3 comprises 15 residues. CDR3 protein: CASSLTSGSSYEQYF. CDR3 nucleotide sequence: TGTGCCAGCAGCTTGACTAGCGGGAGCTCCTACGAGCAGTACTTC.

The chain uses TRBV10-3 and TRBJ2-7; D gene uncertain. V was shortened by 3 bases and J by 4 bases, with 7 bases between the two germline ends. The CDR3 is 12 amino acids. Germline CDR1 is ENHRY and CDR2 is SYGVKD. The CDR3 coding sequence is TGTGCCATCAGTGAAGAAGGTTACGAGCAGTACTTC. As protein: CAISEEGYEQYF.